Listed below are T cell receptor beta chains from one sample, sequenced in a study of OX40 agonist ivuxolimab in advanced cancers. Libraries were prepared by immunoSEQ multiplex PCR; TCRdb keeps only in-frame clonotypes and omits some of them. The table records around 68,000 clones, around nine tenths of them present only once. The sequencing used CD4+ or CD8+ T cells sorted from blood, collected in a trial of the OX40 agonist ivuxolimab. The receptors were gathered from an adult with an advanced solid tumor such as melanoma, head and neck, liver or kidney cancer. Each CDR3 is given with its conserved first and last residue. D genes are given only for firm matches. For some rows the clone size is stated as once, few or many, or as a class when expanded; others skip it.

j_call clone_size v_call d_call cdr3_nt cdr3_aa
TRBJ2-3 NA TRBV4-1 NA TGCGCCAGCAGCCAGACCTGGGATACGCAGTATTTT CASSQTWDTQYF
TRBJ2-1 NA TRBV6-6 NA TGTGCCAGCAGTATACAGGGCAATGAGCAGTTCTTC CASSIQGNEQFF
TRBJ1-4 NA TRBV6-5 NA TGTGCCAGCAGTTATGATGGGGTCGAAAAACTGTTTTTT CASSYDGVEKLFF
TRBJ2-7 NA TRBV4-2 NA TGTGCCAGCAGCCGAGGGAGTCGGGGATCCTACGAGCAGTACTTC CASSRGSRGSYEQYF
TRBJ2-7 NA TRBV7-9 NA TGTGCCAGCAGTCAAGAGGGCCTCGAGCAGTACTTC CASSQEGLEQYF
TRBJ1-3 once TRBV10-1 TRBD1 TGCGCCAGCAAAGGGTCGGACAGGGCTGGAAACACCATATATTTT CASKGSDRAGNTIYF
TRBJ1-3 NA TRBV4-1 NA TGCGCCAGCAGCCATCCCACCACAGGATCAGGCGGAAACACCATATATTTT CASSHPTTGSGGNTIYF
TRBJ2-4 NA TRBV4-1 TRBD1 TGCGCCAGCAGCCAAGATCTTGGGCAGGGGGCGAACTTACTAGCCAAAAACATTCAGTACTTC CASSQDLGQGANLLAKNIQYF
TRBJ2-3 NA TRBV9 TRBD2 TGTGCCAGCAGCGTCAGAGCGGGGATCACAGATACGCAGTATTTT CASSVRAGITDTQYF
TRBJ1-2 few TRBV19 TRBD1 TGTGCCAGTAGTATGGGACAGGCTAACTATGGCTACACCTTC CASSMGQANYGYTF
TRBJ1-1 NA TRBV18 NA TGTGCCAGCTCACCGGAAAACAGACTCCAAGCTTTCTTT CASSPENRLQAFF